This T cell receptor beta chain was retrieved from a study of control samples from healthy donors and cancer patients (dated by TCRdb to between 2020 and 2021). Of note for this clone: The antigen this receptor binds is unknown. One base away there is no much larger clone; base qualities are not given.

The library was made by the immunoSEQ multiplex PCR assay. The source is immuneACCESS, and TCRdb retained only in-frame sequences with V and J called. Part of the clones is not carried over; for the studies checked, unresolved V genes explain less than half of this, and the remainder is unexplained. The sample table records roughly 160,000 clones; roughly 94% of these occur just once. The ten largest clones take up around 15% of the sample. The CDR3 measures 13 amino acids from cysteine to phenylalanine. Left in the record is the CDR3 DNA by itself, 39 bases read in frame from the first base. According to the germline V gene, CDR1 reads ENHRY and CDR2 reads SYGVKD. V and J are truncated by 4 bases and 5 bases respectively, leaving an intervening sequence of 11 bases.

The sequenced sample was PBMCs. This TCR derives from a man aged 55 to 69 with colorectal cancer. The receptor chain draws on TRBV10-3 and TRBJ1-1; the D segment cannot be called with confidence. The CDR3: CAISVEFRTEAFF. The DNA sequence is TGTGCCATCAGTGTAGAGTTTAGGACTGAAGCTTTCTTT.